These T cell receptor beta chains were read from a single sample in a study of T cells in tuberculosis. Using immunoSEQ multiplex PCR, the repertoire was profiled, and TCRdb retains in-frame clones only, with some absent. The repertoire has roughly 35,000 clones, approximately 90% of them found once; the top ten carry 2% to 2.5%. The material sequenced was PBMCs. The source of these receptors is a donor aged 10-29 years with latent tuberculosis or without tuberculosis infection. CDR3s include the opening cysteine and the closing phenylalanine or tryptophan. Fields, in order: D gene, J gene, V gene, clone size, CDR3 protein, CDR3 DNA. A D gene is named only where the DNA matches it firmly. Not all rows give a size; the values are once, few, many and, for expanded clones, a class.

D: NA; J: TRBJ1-3; V: TRBV29-1; size: NA; CDR3: CSASLGASGNTIYF; DNA: TGCAGCGCTAGCCTCGGCGCATCTGGAAACACCATATATTTT
D: NA; J: TRBJ2-7; V: TRBV27; size: NA; CDR3: CASSFIQAAEQYF; DNA: TGTGCCAGCAGTTTTATACAGGCTGCCGAGCAGTACTTC
D: NA; J: TRBJ2-3; V: TRBV27; size: NA; CDR3: CASSSDWFVEDTQYF; DNA: TGTGCCAGCAGTTCTGACTGGTTCGTGGAGGATACGCAGTATTTT
D: TRBD2; J: TRBJ2-7; V: TRBV18; size: NA; CDR3: CASSGTGGGLLRQYF; DNA: TGTGCCAGCTCAGGGACGGGGGGTGGATTGCTACGGCAGTACTTC
D: NA; J: TRBJ1-5; V: TRBV28; size: NA; CDR3: CASSFSSNQPQHF; DNA: TGTGCCAGCAGTTTCTCCAGCAATCAGCCCCAGCATTTT
D: NA; J: TRBJ1-2; V: TRBV5-1; size: NA; CDR3: CASSWEVNYGYTF; DNA: TGCGCCAGCAGCTGGGAGGTTAACTATGGCTACACCTTC
D: NA; J: TRBJ2-2; V: TRBV28; size: once; CDR3: CASSFYREITGELFF; DNA: TGTGCCAGCAGTTTCTACAGGGAAATCACCGGGGAGCTGTTTTTT
D: NA; J: TRBJ2-7; V: TRBV9; size: NA; CDR3: CASSVSPGEPYEQYF; DNA: TGTGCCAGCAGCGTGTCCCCCGGGGAGCCCTACGAGCAGTACTTC
D: TRBD1; J: TRBJ1-5; V: TRBV2; size: NA; CDR3: CASSDRGPGPQHF; DNA: TGTGCCAGCAGTGACAGGGGGCCGGGGCCCCAGCATTTT
D: NA; J: TRBJ2-1; V: TRBV9; size: once; CDR3: CASSVDWNEQFF; DNA: TGTGCCAGCAGCGTAGACTGGAATGAGCAGTTCTTC
D: NA; J: TRBJ2-6; V: TRBV5-5; size: NA; CDR3: CASSLTPSSGANVLTF; DNA: TGTGCCAGCAGCTTGACCCCTAGCTCTGGGGCCAACGTCCTGACTTTC
D: NA; J: TRBJ1-6; V: TRBV4-1; size: NA; CDR3: CASSQEGRGRSPLHF; DNA: TGCGCCAGCAGCCAAGAGGGTAGGGGGAGATCACCCCTCCACTTT
D: NA; J: TRBJ1-5; V: TRBV28; size: once; CDR3: CASRPSTGIYSNQPQHF; DNA: TGTGCCAGCAGGCCTTCGACCGGGATTTATAGCAATCAGCCCCAGCATTTT
D: NA; J: TRBJ2-5; V: TRBV28; size: NA; CDR3: CASSFSPMIGTQYF; DNA: TGTGCCAGCAGTTTTTCTCCAATGATCGGGACCCAGTACTTC
D: NA; J: TRBJ2-1; V: TRBV7-3; size: NA; CDR3: CASSPQRAPYNEQFF; DNA: TGTGCCAGCAGCCCCCAGCGGGCCCCCTACAATGAGCAGTTCTTC
D: TRBD2; J: TRBJ2-3; V: TRBV5-1; size: NA; CDR3: CASSLAAGPEDTQYF; DNA: TGCGCCAGCAGCTTGGCAGCGGGGCCTGAAGATACGCAGTATTTT